The text below deals with one T cell receptor (beta chain). Germline CDR1 reads SGHRS; CDR2 reads YFSETQ. V trimming: 4 bases; J trimming: 10 bases; junction bases outside the gene matches: 10. CDR3 size: 15 residues. As for time point: pretreatment peripheral blood. The record originates from a study of PD-L1 blockade in urothelial cancer. Study-wide context: From 0 to 3 prior chemotherapy regimens had been given to the patients. Researchers looked at the blood 3 weeks (second dose) and 6 weeks after treatment began. T cell content in blood samples showed a median of approximately 140,000.

Added to each PCR by spiking were synthetic TCR analog templates. Repertoires were generated with immunoSEQ multiplex PCR, while TCRdb's copy carries only in-frame clones and drops some. Of approximately 50,000 clones listed, 84% are singletons. This specimen was PBMCs, taken around atezolizumab (anti-PD-L1) treatment. V and J are TRBV5-1 and TRBJ1-4; 10 bases map to TRBD1. This clonotype originated in an older man with urothelial cancer. The CDR3 here is CASSPEGQGIGKLFF. CDR3 DNA: TGCGCCAGCAGCCCGGAGGGACAGGGGATCGGAAAACTGTTTTTT.